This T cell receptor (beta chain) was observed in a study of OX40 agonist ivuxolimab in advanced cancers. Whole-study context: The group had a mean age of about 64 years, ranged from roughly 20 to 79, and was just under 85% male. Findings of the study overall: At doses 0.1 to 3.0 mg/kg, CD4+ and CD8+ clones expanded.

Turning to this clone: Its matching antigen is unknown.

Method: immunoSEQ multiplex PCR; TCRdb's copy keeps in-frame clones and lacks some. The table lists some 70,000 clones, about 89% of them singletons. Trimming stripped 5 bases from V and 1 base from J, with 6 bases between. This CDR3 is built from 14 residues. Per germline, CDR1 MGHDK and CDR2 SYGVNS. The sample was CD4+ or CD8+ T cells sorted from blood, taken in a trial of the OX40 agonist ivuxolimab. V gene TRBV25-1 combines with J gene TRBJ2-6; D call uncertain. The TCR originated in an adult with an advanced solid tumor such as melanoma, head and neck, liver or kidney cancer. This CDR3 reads CASSLPSGANVLTF. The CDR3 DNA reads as TGTGCCAGCAGTCTACCATCTGGGGCCAACGTCCTGACTTTC.